This TCR beta chain was captured in a study of identical twins. This clonotype was found a few times. Its specificity is not known. Each CDR3 protein is one row after TCRdb ran MiXCR on the 5' RACE reads. The repertoire holds some 1,700,000 distinct CDR3 sequences, with about 31% as singletons. Findings and limits, study-wide: Some out-of-frame alpha sequences were shared by twins, and these showed excess low generation probability. Weaker excess sharing between twins was seen in beta out-of-frame sequences. In cord blood, abundant beta clonotypes had fewer insertions; memory showed no trend.

This sequence originates from a newborn girl in good health. The sequenced material came from cord blood.

CDR3 coding DNA: TGCAGCGGGGGGGACGGCAATTCACCCCTCCACTTT. Translating gives CSGGDGNSPLHF. This chain joins TRBV29-1 and TRBJ1-6; TRBD1 is a possible D gene (5 bases). Germline loops: CDR1 SQVTM, CDR2 ANQGSEA. V was shortened by 7 bases and J by 7 bases, with 11 bases between the two germline ends. The CDR3 sequence is 12 residues long.